The rows below give T cell receptor beta chains drawn from one sample of a study of human T cells and chemical hapten exposure. From the RACE reads, TCRdb called clonotypes with MiXCR, one entry per CDR3 protein. The sample contains some 36,000 distinct CDR3 sequences, approximately 7.6% of which appear only once. Sequenced material: whole blood, taken in connection with sensitization to the hapten diphenylcyclopropenone (DPC). Source of these receptors: a woman in her 50s with alopecia areata. Some clones in this sample may be carry-over from other donors' samples. CDR3s include the opening cysteine and the closing phenylalanine or tryptophan. D genes are given only for firm matches. Clone size is given for some rows only: seen once, a few or many times, or a class if the clone is expanded.

TRBJ1-2,TRBV29-1,many,NA,CSVEEHRPLSGYTF,TGCAGCGTTGAAGAACACAGGCCCCTCTCTGGCTACACCTTC
TRBJ2-4,TRBV28,many,TRBD1,CASSLTGQRNIQYF,TGTGCCAGCAGTTTGACGGGACAGAGAAACATTCAGTACTTC
TRBJ2-7,TRBV29-1,many,TRBD2,CSVRTSPSEQYF,TGCAGCGTTCGGACTAGCCCCAGCGAGCAGTACTTC
TRBJ1-5,TRBV6-2/TRBV6-3,many,NA,CASSKGDRSNQPQHF,TGTGCCAGCTCCAAAGGGGACCGTTCCAATCAGCCCCAGCATTTT
TRBJ2-5,TRBV28,many,TRBD2,CASSSGGVGVETQYF,TGTGCCAGCAGTTCGGGAGGTGTGGGAGTGGAGACCCAGTACTTC
TRBJ1-4,TRBV20-1,many,TRBD1,CSASTGRAEKLFF,TGCAGTGCTTCGACAGGGAGGGCTGAAAAACTGTTTTTT
TRBJ1-2,TRBV30,many,TRBD1,CAWRPSLGTDFSYGYTF,TGTGCCTGGAGGCCAAGCTTGGGGACAGATTTTTCCTATGGCTACACCTTC
TRBJ2-1,TRBV7-9,few,TRBD2,CASSLREITYNEQFF,TGTGCCAGCAGCTTGCGGGAGATTACCTACAATGAGCAGTTCTTC
TRBJ2-1,TRBV11-2,many,NA,CASIEGGATYNEQFF,TGTGCCAGCATAGAAGGGGGGGCCACCTACAATGAGCAGTTCTTC
TRBJ2-3,TRBV14,many,NA,CASSQNPADTQYF,TGTGCCAGCAGCCAAAATCCTGCAGATACGCAGTATTTT
TRBJ1-2,TRBV11-2,many,TRBD1,CASSPGQGYGYTF,TGTGCCAGCAGCCCGGGACAGGGCTATGGCTACACCTTC
TRBJ1-5,TRBV12-3/TRBV12-4,NA,TRBD1,CASSNTGVAQPQHF,TGTGCCAGCAGTAATACAGGGGTGGCTCAGCCCCAGCATTTT
TRBJ1-5,TRBV18,many,NA,CASSPAAQGRQPQHF,TGTGCCAGCTCACCCGCGGCACAGGGCCGTCAGCCCCAGCATTTT
TRBJ2-1,TRBV6-2/TRBV6-3,many,TRBD2,CASSKREGREQFF,TGTGCCAGCAGCAAGCGGGAGGGCCGGGAGCAGTTCTTC
TRBJ2-7,TRBV12-3/TRBV12-4,NA,NA,CASSLQDRVYEQYF,TGTGCCAGCAGTCTCCAGGACAGAGTCTACGAGCAGTACTTC
TRBJ1-2,TRBV10-3,many,NA,CACQGRLNYGYTF,TGTGCCTGCCAGGGACGGCTAAACTATGGCTACACCTTC
TRBJ1-5,TRBV2,many,TRBD1,CASSGTGGGNQPQHF,TGTGCCAGCAGCGGGACAGGGGGCGGCAATCAGCCCCAGCATTTT
TRBJ1-6,TRBV2,few,NA,CASSANGNNSPLHF,TGTGCCAGCAGTGCGAACGGGAATAATTCACCCCTCCACTTT
TRBJ1-4,TRBV18,many,NA,CASSPTMNEKLFF,TGTGCCAGCTCACCTACAATGAATGAAAAACTGTTTTTT
TRBJ2-5,TRBV29-1,many,NA,CSVGFRGLGETQYF,TGCAGCGTTGGATTTAGAGGGCTGGGGGAGACCCAGTACTTC
TRBJ2-7,TRBV11-2,many,TRBD1,CASSSPGQGFYEQYF,TGTGCCAGCAGCTCACCGGGACAGGGCTTCTACGAGCAGTACTTC
TRBJ2-7,TRBV10-1,few,TRBD2,CASSGPLAGGREQYF,TGCGCCAGCAGTGGACCACTAGCGGGAGGGCGCGAGCAGTACTTC
TRBJ2-3,TRBV4-2,many,TRBD1,CASSFQGVVADTQYF,TGTGCCAGCAGTTTCCAGGGGGTAGTGGCAGATACGCAGTATTTT
TRBJ2-1,TRBV5-5,few,NA,CASSRTGGPYNEQFF,TGTGCCAGCAGCCGTACAGGAGGCCCCTACAATGAGCAGTTCTTC
TRBJ2-1,TRBV15,many,TRBD2,CATSMLAGVEQFF,TGTGCCACCAGCATGCTAGCGGGAGTTGAGCAGTTCTTC
TRBJ1-4,TRBV11-2,many,NA,CASSLVANEKLFF,TGTGCCAGCAGCTTAGTTGCTAATGAAAAACTGTTTTTT
TRBJ1-1,TRBV5-4,few,NA,CASSPGRLNTEAFF,TGTGCCAGCAGCCCGGGACGGTTGAACACTGAAGCTTTCTTT
TRBJ2-4,TRBV20-1,few,TRBD1,CSVTQGAKNIQYF,TGCAGTGTTACACAGGGGGCCAAAAACATTCAGTACTTC
TRBJ2-5,TRBV11-2,many,NA,CASSFPNQETQYF,TGTGCCAGCAGCTTCCCCAATCAGGAGACCCAGTACTTC
TRBJ1-2,TRBV7-2,few,TRBD1,CASSLGTGGPGGYTF,TGTGCCAGCAGCTTAGGGACAGGGGGCCCAGGGGGCTACACCTTC
TRBJ2-3,TRBV7-8,many,TRBD2,CASSLAWAGGPTDTQYF,TGTGCCAGCAGCTTAGCTTGGGCGGGAGGGCCCACAGATACGCAGTATTTT
TRBJ2-7,TRBV27,many,TRBD2,CASSPGTSGSYEQYF,TGTGCCAGCAGTCCCGGGACTAGCGGGAGTTACGAGCAGTACTTC
TRBJ2-4,TRBV5-1,many,NA,CASSFRAGENIQYF,TGCGCCAGCAGCTTCAGGGCCGGCGAAAACATTCAGTACTTC
TRBJ1-1,TRBV11-1,NA,NA,CASSPRAGQYTEAFF,TGTGCCAGCAGCCCTCGAGCAGGGCAGTACACTGAAGCTTTCTTT
TRBJ2-1,TRBV30,NA,TRBD2,CAWSALAGYNEQFF,TGTGCCTGGAGTGCACTAGCGGGTTACAATGAGCAGTTCTTC
TRBJ2-4,TRBV3-1,many,NA,CASSQSQGQGKNIQYF,TGTGCCAGCAGCCAATCACAGGGTCAGGGCAAAAACATTCAGTACTTC
TRBJ2-5,TRBV11-2,few,NA,CASSCKLDSKETQYF,TGTGCCAGCAGCTGCAAGCTCGACTCGAAAGAGACCCAGTACTTC
TRBJ2-3,TRBV12-5,NA,NA,CASGPGGTDTQYF,TGTGCTAGTGGACCAGGCGGCACAGATACGCAGTATTTT
TRBJ2-5,TRBV6-1,few,NA,CASSEGLRRNQETQYF,TGTGCCAGCAGTGAGGGGTTGAGGCGGAACCAAGAGACCCAGTACTTC
TRBJ2-7,TRBV12-3/TRBV12-4,few,NA,CASSLGGSFGYEQYF,TGTGCCAGCAGTTTAGGGGGTTCATTCGGCTACGAGCAGTACTTC
TRBJ2-1,TRBV28,many,TRBD2,CASSRSGLAAYNEQFF,TGTGCCAGCAGTCGGTCGGGACTAGCGGCCTACAATGAGCAGTTCTTC
TRBJ1-1,TRBV29-1,many,NA,CSVVEGATFF,TGCAGCGTTGTCGAGGGCGCCACTTTCTTT
TRBJ1-5,TRBV20-1,many,NA,CSARDAAGLGDQPQHF,TGCAGTGCTAGAGACGCCGCTGGCCTTGGGGATCAGCCCCAGCATTTT
TRBJ1-2,TRBV6-5,NA,NA,CASSYAASYGYTF,TGTGCCAGCAGTTACGCGGCCAGCTATGGCTACACCTTC
TRBJ1-2,TRBV28,many,NA,CASSLSNYGYTF,TGTGCCAGCAGTTTATCCAACTATGGCTACACCTTC
TRBJ2-4,TRBV6-6,NA,TRBD2,CASSTRLAGGPYIQYF,TGTGCCAGCAGTACCCGACTAGCGGGAGGGCCATACATTCAGTACTTC